This T cell receptor (beta chain) was profiled in a study of CD8+ T cells in alopecia areata. Findings of the study overall: Tissue-resident alphabeta T cells belonging to normal skin likewise get sequenced within scalp specimens.

Isolated RNA was reverse transcribed into cDNA used as the sequencing template. TCRdb keeps only in-frame clones here, not all; method: immunoSEQ multiplex PCR. Of more than 150,000 clones in the sample, roughly three fifths were seen once. V was shortened by 6 bases and J by 4 bases, with 9 bases between the two germline ends. Germline values: CDR1 MNHEY, CDR2 SVGAGI. This CDR3 comprises 12 residues. This sample's treatment: oral pan-JAK inhibitor, 5-10 mg twice daily. Patients with alopecia areata provided lesional scalp punch biopsies as well as peripheral blood. Turning to this clone: Antigen unknown.

The sequencing used CD4+ T cells sorted from blood, collected at week 4, from a patient treated with tofacitinib. This chain joins TRBV6-5 and TRBJ1-2; D call uncertain. The sequence was collected from a human donor with alopecia areata. CDR3 nucleotide sequence: TGTGCCAGCAGAGGCAGTAGCTATGGCTACACCTTC. It codes for CASRGSSYGYTF.